This T cell receptor (beta chain) was sequenced in a study of shared clonotypes between healthy human individuals. Overall study: Those who served as donors were a couple of women and three men between the ages of 18 and 49.

Notes on the study in general: Apart from blood, nothing was sampled; tissue repertoires likely differ.

Samples underwent the assay at deep level. Authors' processing steps: In the immunoSEQ data, sequences were junction-only and lacked quality scores, so filtering differed. Method: immunoSEQ multiplex PCR; TCRdb's copy keeps in-frame clones and lacks some. V, J and clone size are taken as reported in that table, and D and trimming were inferred from the DNA itself. The sample records about 480,000 clones, more than 65% being singletons. To note about this clone: As yet, its antigen is unknown.

Germline assignment: CDR1 SQVTM and CDR2 ANQGSEA. The CDR3 totals 12 residues. Trimming stripped 0 bases from V and 4 bases from J, with 4 bases between. Sequences were obtained from PBMCs. The chain uses TRBV29-1 and TRBJ1-3; D uncertain. This TCR was sampled from a woman between 40 and 50 years old in good health. Some clones in this sample may be carry-over from other donors' samples. Here the CDR3 reads CSVEEGGNTIYF. The CDR3, as DNA: TGCAGCGTTGAAGAAGGAGGAAACACCATATATTTT. Drawing the rest from reference TRBV29-1 and TRBJ1-3, the complete variable domain is SAVISQKPSRDICQRGTSLTIQCQVDSQVTMMFWYRQQPGQSLTLIATANQGSEATYESGFVIDKFPISRPNLTFSTLTVSNMSPEDSSIYLCSVEEGGNTIYFGEGSWLTVV.